This T cell receptor (beta chain) was profiled in a study of T cell changes during pregnancy in multiple sclerosis. CDR3 length equals 14 residues. Trimming shortened V by 1 base and J by 4 bases, and 9 bases separated the two germline ends. Looked up from germline, CDR1 is MNHEY and CDR2 is SMNVEV (reference sequence). The method was immunoSEQ multiplex PCR; TCRdb's version includes in-frame clones alone and lacks a portion of them. The sample consists of 100,000 or so clones, around 94% of them appearing once. The genes are TRBV27 and TRBJ2-3, with D possibly TRBD1 on 6 matching bases. Sequenced here: peripheral blood, sampled in the second trimester of pregnancy. The origin of this receptor is a female donor with multiple sclerosis, enrolled in a pregnancy study. The CDR3 region is CASSLFSGADTQYF. In DNA form, the CDR3 reads TGTGCCAGCAGTTTATTCTCAGGGGCAGATACGCAGTATTTT.